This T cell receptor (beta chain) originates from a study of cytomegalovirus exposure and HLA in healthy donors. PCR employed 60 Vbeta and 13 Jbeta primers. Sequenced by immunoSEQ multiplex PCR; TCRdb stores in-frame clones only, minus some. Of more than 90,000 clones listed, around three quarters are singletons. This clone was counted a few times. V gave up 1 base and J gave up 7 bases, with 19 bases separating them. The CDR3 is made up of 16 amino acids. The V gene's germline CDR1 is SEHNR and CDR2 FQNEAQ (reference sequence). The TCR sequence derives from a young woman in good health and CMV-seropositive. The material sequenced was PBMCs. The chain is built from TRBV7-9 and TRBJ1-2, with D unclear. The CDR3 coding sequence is TGTGCCAGCAGCTTAGAACCCGGGCAGAAGGAGGGTGGCTACACCTTC. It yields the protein CASSLEPGQKEGGYTF.